Following are 6 T cell receptor beta chains from one sample sequenced in a study of read filtering for tumor transcriptome and immune sequencing. Molecular barcoded adaptors covering alpha/delta and beta/gamma chains were used on approximately 400 ng RNA. TCRdb re-analysed the reads in MiXCR, keeping a single row per CDR3 protein. The sample lists approximately 58,000 distinct CDR3 sequences; approximately 13% were seen once. The sample was a population of CD138-negative cells sorted from bone marrow. All receptors come from a donor older than 35 with multiple myeloma.

Notes on this clonotype: A read error may explain this, as a much larger clone is one base away. The V and J genes are TRBV7-8 and TRBJ1-5; the D is unclear. The length of the CDR3 is 16 residues. Germline V gene data show CDR1 as SGHVS and CDR2 as FQNEAQ. V was trimmed by 1 base and J by 0 bases, leaving 10 bases between them. CDR3 sequence (DNA): TGTGCCAGCAGCTTAGAGGGAAGATATAGCAATCAGCCCCAGCATTTT. It yields the protein CASSLEGRYSNQPQHF.

This clonotype was recorded at least ten times. The chain couples TRBV9 to TRBJ1-2, with 9 nucleotides matching TRBD1. V dropped 3 bases and J dropped 8; count of bases not matched to a gene: 8. This CDR3 is 14 amino acids long. Germline V gives CDR1 SGDLS, CDR2 YYNGEE. The CDR3: CASSAGDRELGYTF. The CDR3 nucleotides are TGTGCCAGCAGCGCAGGGGACAGGGAATTAGGCTACACCTTC.

There are a few counts of this clonotype. A much bigger clone sits one base away, suggesting this may be a read error. The V call is TRBV6-5, the J call TRBJ2-7, with D perhaps matching TRBD1 (6 bases). V lost 6 bases and J 6 bases, leaving 18 bases between the germline ends. The CDR3 is 14 residues long. Germline CDR1 is MNHEY and CDR2 is SVGAGI. CDR3 in DNA: TGTGCCAGCAGCCCCAACAGGGTGGGAATCGAGCAGTACTTC. This translates into CASSPNRVGIEQYF.

This clonotype showed up many times. The J gene is TRBJ2-5, the V gene TRBV6-1, with 7 positions matching TRBD1. This CDR3 has 17 amino acids. Trimming at V came to 4 bases and at J to 3 bases, leaving 14 bases not matched to a gene. Germline CDR1 and CDR2: MNHNS and SASEGT. This CDR3 is CASSVLRDSRPKETQYF. DNA of the CDR3: TGTGCCAGCAGTGTTCTACGGGACAGCCGTCCTAAAGAGACCCAGTACTTC.

This clonotype was picked up many times. The rearrangement joins TRBV29-1 to TRBJ1-1, with TRBD1 identical over 9 bases. The CDR3 runs to 13 residues. In germline, CDR1 is SQVTM, CDR2 ANQGSEA. The junction had 14 bases not matched to a gene; V was cut back by 7 bases and J by 11 bases. The CDR3 protein is CSAAPRGQGWAFF. CDR3 DNA sequence: TGCAGCGCCGCTCCCCGCGGACAGGGGTGGGCTTTCTTT. The complete variable domain, with remaining parts taken from reference TRBV29-1 and TRBJ1-1, reads SAVISQKPSRDICQRGTSLTIQCQVDSQVTMMFWYRQQPGQSLTLIATANQGSEATYESGFVIDKFPISRPNLTFSTLTVSNMSPEDSSIYLCSAAPRGQGWAFFGQGTRLTVV.

The chain links TRBV20-1 to TRBJ2-6, with unresolved D. V was cut by 3 bases and J by 4 bases, with 13 bases left in between. The CDR3 runs to 15 residues. Germline CDR1 DFQATT, CDR2 SNEGSKA (reference sequence). The CDR3 nucleotides read TGCAGTGCTAGCCCAGCCCCGTTCGGGGCCAACGTCCTGACTTTC. This gives the protein CSASPAPFGANVLTF.